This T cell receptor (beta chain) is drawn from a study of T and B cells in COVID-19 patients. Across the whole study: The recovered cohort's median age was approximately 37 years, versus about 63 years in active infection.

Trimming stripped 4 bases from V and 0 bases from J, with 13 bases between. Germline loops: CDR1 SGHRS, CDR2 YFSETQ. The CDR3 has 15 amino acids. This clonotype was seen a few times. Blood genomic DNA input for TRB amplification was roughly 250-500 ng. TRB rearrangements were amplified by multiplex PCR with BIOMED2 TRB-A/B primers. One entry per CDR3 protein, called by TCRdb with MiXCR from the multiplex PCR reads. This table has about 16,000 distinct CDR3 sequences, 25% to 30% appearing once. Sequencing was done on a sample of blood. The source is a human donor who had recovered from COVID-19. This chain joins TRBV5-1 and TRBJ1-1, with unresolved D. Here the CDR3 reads CASSPPRALNTEAFF. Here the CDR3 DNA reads TGCGCCAGCAGCCCACCGAGGGCTCTGAACACTGAAGCTTTCTTT.